This entry is about one TCR beta chain. As handled by the study authors: Amplification of reference gene primers was used by the study to estimate nucleated cell counts. Data came from immunoSEQ multiplex PCR; TCRdb stores just in-frame clones and leaves some out. V, J and clone size are taken as reported in that table, and D and trimming were inferred from the DNA itself. The sample has about half a million clones, 80% to 90% seen once. The data are from a study of blood T cell repertoires in COVID-19. Study details: The samples span acute and convalescent COVID-19 from the United States, Italy and Spain. T cells, B-cell-depleted T cells, or PBMCs supplied cDNA or gDNA.

The clonotype comes from a human donor in a cohort sampled during active COVID-19. Sequenced input: peripheral blood.

CDR3 protein: CASSQDQGAGIRQYF. CDR3 bases: TGCGCCAGCAGCCAAGACCAGGGGGCGGGCATACGTCAGTACTTC. The V call is TRBV4-3, the J call TRBJ2-7; 8 bases are a match to TRBD1. CDR3 size: 15 residues. V was pared by 0 bases and J by 10 bases, with 11 bases of the junction left unmatched. Germline V gives CDR1 LGHNA, CDR2 YSLEER.